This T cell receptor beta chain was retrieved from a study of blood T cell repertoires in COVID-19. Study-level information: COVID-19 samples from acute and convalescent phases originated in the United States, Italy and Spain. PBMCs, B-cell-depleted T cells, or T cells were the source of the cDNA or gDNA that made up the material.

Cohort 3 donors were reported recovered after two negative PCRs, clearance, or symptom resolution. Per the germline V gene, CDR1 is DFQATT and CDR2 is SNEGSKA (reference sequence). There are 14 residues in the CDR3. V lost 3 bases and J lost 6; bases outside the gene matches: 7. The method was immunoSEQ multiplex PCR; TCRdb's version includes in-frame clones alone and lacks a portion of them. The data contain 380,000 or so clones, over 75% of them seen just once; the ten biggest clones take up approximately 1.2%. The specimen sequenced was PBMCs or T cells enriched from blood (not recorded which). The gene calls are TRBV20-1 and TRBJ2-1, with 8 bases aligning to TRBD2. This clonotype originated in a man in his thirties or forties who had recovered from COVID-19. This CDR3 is CSASGPGGFNEQFF. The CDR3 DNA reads TGCAGTGCTAGTGGCCCGGGAGGGTTCAATGAGCAGTTCTTC.